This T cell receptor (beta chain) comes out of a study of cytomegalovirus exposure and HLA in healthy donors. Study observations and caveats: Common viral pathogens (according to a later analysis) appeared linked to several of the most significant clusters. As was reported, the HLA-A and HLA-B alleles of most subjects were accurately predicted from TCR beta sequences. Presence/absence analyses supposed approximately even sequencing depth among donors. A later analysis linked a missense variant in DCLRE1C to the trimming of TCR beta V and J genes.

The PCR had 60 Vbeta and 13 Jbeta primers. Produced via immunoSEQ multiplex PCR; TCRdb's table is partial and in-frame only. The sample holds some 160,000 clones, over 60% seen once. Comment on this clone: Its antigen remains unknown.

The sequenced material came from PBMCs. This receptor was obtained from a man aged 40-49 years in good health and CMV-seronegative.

The CDR3 loop reads CASSLAAGGSYEQYF. The CDR3 DNA reads TGTGCCAGCAGCTTGGCTGCAGGGGGCTCCTACGAGCAGTACTTC. The chain combines TRBV5-6 with TRBJ2-7, with 7 bases that match TRBD1. Germline-derived CDR1 and CDR2 are SGHDT and YYEEEE. Trimming took 0 bases from V and 0 from J; bases not matched to a gene: 3. This CDR3 is built from 15 residues.